This paragraph reports one T cell receptor beta chain. This record belongs to a study of blood T cell repertoires in COVID-19. Overall study: Sample material is recorded as cDNA or gDNA derived from T cells, B-cell-depleted T cells, or PBMCs.

In terms of age and location, participants ranged from roughly 18 to 100 years and lived in roughly 22 US areas. Donors were grouped by their self-reported clinical history. The ends were cut back, 0 bases at V and 10 bases at J, with 11 bases in the middle. The length of the CDR3 is 13 residues. The V gene's germline CDR1 is SGDLS and CDR2 YYNGEE. The table came from immunoSEQ multiplex PCR; TCRdb's copy has only in-frame clones and leaves some out. The sample consists of 400,000 to 500,000 clones, more than 70% of them appearing once. Material for sequencing was PBMCs or T cells enriched from blood (not recorded which). The chain couples TRBV9 to TRBJ2-1; the D gene is possibly TRBD2 (6 bases). This receptor was obtained from a woman younger than 35 who had been exposed to COVID-19. In nucleotides, the CDR3 is TGTGCCAGCAGCGTAGACCCGGGGGTAGAGCAGTTCTTC. Amino acids: CASSVDPGVEQFF.